This T cell receptor (beta chain) was captured in a study of molecular identifiers for immune sequencing clone quantification. This clonotype was found many times. Trimming cost V 3 bases and J 5 bases, with 11 bases left between them. The CDR3 covers 13 residues. Germline loops: CDR1 SEHNR, CDR2 FQNEAQ (reference sequence). It was with previously described methods and listed TCR primers that bulk TCR libraries were made. TCRdb processed the PCR reads anew with MiXCR; each CDR3 protein has one entry. Of tens of thousands of distinct CDR3 sequences listed, roughly 21% were seen once; the top ten hold 0.8% to 1.2%.

This chain joins TRBV7-9 and TRBJ2-7; tentative D call: TRBD2 (6 bases). The sequenced material came from naive CD8+ T cells from blood, with Jurkat cell RNA spiked in. The subset denotes: FACS-sorted CD8+CD4-CCR7+CD45RA+ naive T cells. The sequence was collected from a human donor in good health. Some libraries in this study had Jurkat cell RNA spiked in. CDR3 coding DNA: TGTGCCAGCAGCTTCGCCAGGGAGGACGAGCAGTACTTC. Its translation: CASSFAREDEQYF.